The clone carrying this T cell receptor (beta chain) has ten or more counts. Its antigen is unidentified. With duration under 3 months, ophthalmopathy was active: Clinical Activity Score at least 3, NOSPECS at least 4. PBMCs were sourced from roughly 9.1 ml fresh peripheral blood. The sample comes from a study of T cells in Graves' hyperthyroidism and ophthalmopathy. Amplification of TCR beta CDR3 regions was performed using RNA transcripts as template. TCR CDR3 regions were first amplified by RT-PCR with HTBI primers. TCRdb ran MiXCR on the multiplex PCR reads and lists one entry per CDR3 protein. The data hold roughly 500,000 distinct CDR3 sequences, with roughly 23% observed a single time. Overall study results and limits: Most thyroid clonotypes with frequency above 0.001 were detected in blood.

Germline V gene data show CDR1 as SGHAT and CDR2 as FQNNGV. V gave up 5 bases and J gave up 4 bases; unmatched junction bases: 6. This CDR3 has 15 amino acids. The TCR originated in a woman aged 70-85 years with Graves' ophthalmopathy. Sample: blood. This chain uses TRBV11-2 with TRBJ2-1; 9 nucleotides match TRBD2. The CDR3 sequence: CASSPGTSPYNEQFF. In DNA form, the CDR3 reads TGTGCCAGCAGCCCCGGGACTAGCCCATACAATGAGCAGTTCTTC.